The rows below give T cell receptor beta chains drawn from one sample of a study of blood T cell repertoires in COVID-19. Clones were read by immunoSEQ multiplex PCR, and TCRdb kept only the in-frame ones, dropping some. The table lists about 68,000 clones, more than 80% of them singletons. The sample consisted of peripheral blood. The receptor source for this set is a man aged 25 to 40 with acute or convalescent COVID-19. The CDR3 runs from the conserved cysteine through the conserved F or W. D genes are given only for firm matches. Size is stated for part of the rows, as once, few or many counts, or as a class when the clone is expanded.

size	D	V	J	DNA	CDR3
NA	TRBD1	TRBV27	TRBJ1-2	TGTGCCAGCAGTTTACCGACAGGGAGGAAGGGCTACACCTTC	CASSLPTGRKGYTF
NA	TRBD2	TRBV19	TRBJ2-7	TGTGCCAGTAGCCCCACCTGGGAGGGCTCAACCTACGAGCAGTACTTC	CASSPTWEGSTYEQYF
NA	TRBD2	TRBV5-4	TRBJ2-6	TGTGCCAGCAGCTCCGCGGGACTAGCGGGAGTGGTTGGGGCCAACGTCCTGACTTTC	CASSSAGLAGVVGANVLTF
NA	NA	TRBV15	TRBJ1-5	TGTGCCACCAGCAAAACAGGGATTCAGCCCCAGCATTTT	CATSKTGIQPQHF
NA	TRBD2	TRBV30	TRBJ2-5	TGTGCCTGGAGTACAGGGACTAGCCTAGAGACCCAGTACTTC	CAWSTGTSLETQYF
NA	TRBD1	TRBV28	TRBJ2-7	TGTGCCAGCACCTTTAACAGGGGGCGCAGGTCCTACGAGCAGTACTTC	CASTFNRGRRSYEQYF
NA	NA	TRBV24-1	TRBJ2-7	TGTGCCACCAGTGAACGAGGCCTAGCGACCCGTTCCTACGAGCAGTACTTC	CATSERGLATRSYEQYF
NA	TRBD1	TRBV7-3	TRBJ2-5	TGTGCCAGCAGCTTAAGAGGCGGGACAGGGCAAGAGACCCAGTACTTC	CASSLRGGTGQETQYF
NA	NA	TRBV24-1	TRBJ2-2	TGTGCCACCAGTGAGGGGGCTTTAGGCGGGGAGCTGTTTTTT	CATSEGALGGELFF
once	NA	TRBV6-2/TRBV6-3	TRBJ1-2	TGTGCCAGCAGCCGTTCCGGGAAACAAGGCTACACCTTC	CASSRSGKQGYTF
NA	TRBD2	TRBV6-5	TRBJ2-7	TGTGCCAGCAGGTCGGGGACTAGCGGATACGAGCAGTACTTC	CASRSGTSGYEQYF
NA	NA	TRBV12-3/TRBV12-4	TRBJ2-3	TGTGCCAGCAGTTTAAGAGAGGATACGCAGTATTTT	CASSLREDTQYF
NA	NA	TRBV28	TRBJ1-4	TGTGCCAGCAGTTTAAAGGGGTTTACTGAAAAACTGTTTTTT	CASSLKGFTEKLFF
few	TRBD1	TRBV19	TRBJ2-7	TGTGCCAGTAGTATATCCGCCGGCGGACAGGGATACGAGCAGTACTTC	CASSISAGGQGYEQYF
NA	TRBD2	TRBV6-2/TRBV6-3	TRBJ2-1	TGTGCCAGCAGTTACGAGACGGGAGGGAGCAATGAGCAGTTCTTC	CASSYETGGSNEQFF
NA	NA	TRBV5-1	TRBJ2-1	TGCGCCAGCAGCCCTCTGGGGGACATACAATCTGGTGAGCAGTTCTTC	CASSPLGDIQSGEQFF
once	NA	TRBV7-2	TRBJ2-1	TGTGCCAGCAGCTTAGCGGGCACGAACAATGAGCAGTTCTTC	CASSLAGTNNEQFF
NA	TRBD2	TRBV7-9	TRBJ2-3	TGTGCCAGCAGCTTAGCGGGAGGGAGCACAGATACGCAGTATTTT	CASSLAGGSTDTQYF
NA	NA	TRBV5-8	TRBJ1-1	TGTGCCAGCAGCTGTAGCGTATCGATGAAGAACACTGAAGCTTTCTTT	CASSCSVSMKNTEAFF
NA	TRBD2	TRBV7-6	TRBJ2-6	TGTGCCAGCAGCTCCCTGGGGGGGGGTAATGGGGCCAACGTCCTGACTTTC	CASSSLGGGNGANVLTF
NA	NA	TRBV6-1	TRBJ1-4	TGTGCCAGCAGTGAGAGTCCAGGTCCCCCACAGGAAAAACTGTTTTTT	CASSESPGPPQEKLFF
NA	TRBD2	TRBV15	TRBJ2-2	TGTGCCACCAGCAGAGATGGGGGACTAGCGGAGAGGAACACCGGGGAGCTGTTTTTT	CATSRDGGLAERNTGELFF
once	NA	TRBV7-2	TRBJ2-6	TGTGCCAGCAGCCCACAGGCGCTCTCTGGGGCCAACGTCCTGACTTTC	CASSPQALSGANVLTF
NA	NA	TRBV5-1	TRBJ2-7	TGCGCCAGCAGCTTGGCGACAGCACCTTCTCACTACGAGCAGTACTTC	CASSLATAPSHYEQYF
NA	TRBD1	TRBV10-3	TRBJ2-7	TGTGCCATAAAGACAGGGGGCTACGAGCAGTACTTC	CAIKTGGYEQYF